This T cell receptor beta chain was obtained from a study of a mutant IDH1 vaccine in newly diagnosed glioma. Time point in this sample: baseline, week 1 (first vaccination visit). Regarding treatment: pre-vaccination baseline after standard-of-care therapy. The V and J ends lost 6 bases and 3 bases respectively, with 9 bases between them. CDR3 length: 12 amino acids. Germline V CDR1 and CDR2: SNHLY, FYNNEI. Method: immunoSEQ multiplex PCR; TCRdb's copy keeps in-frame clones and lacks some. The repertoire holds tens of thousands of clones, roughly 80% seen once, with 1.5% to 2% in the top ten. The TCR sequence derives from a woman in her thirties or forties with glioma. The chain is built from TRBV2 and TRBJ2-7, with a tentative D call TRBD2 (6 bases). The specimen was PBMCs, collected from a glioma patient treated with radiotherapy, temozolomide or both. The CDR3 nucleotides read TGTGCCAGCAGCGGGACTGGCTACGAGCAGTACTTC. It specifies CASSGTGYEQYF.